The present T cell receptor (beta chain) was sequenced within a study of blood T cell repertoires in COVID-19. About the research overall: Material from acute and convalescent COVID-19 was sourced from the United States, Italy and Spain. Nucleic acid was either cDNA or gDNA, and it came from T cells, B-cell-depleted T cells, or PBMCs.

The V end lost 6 bases, the J end lost 7 bases, and 10 bases lay between the germline ends. This CDR3 has 12 residues. Per the germline V gene, CDR1 is SNHLY and CDR2 is FYNNEI. The data were produced by immunoSEQ multiplex PCR, yet TCRdb's version contains in-frame clones alone and is incomplete. Of approximately 140,000 clones in the sample, over 80% are singletons; the top ten hold about 9.5%. This receptor was identified in a man aged 40-55 years with active or convalescent COVID-19. Sample: peripheral blood. The chain is built from TRBV2 and TRBJ1-5, with D tentatively TRBD1 (5 bases). CDR3 residues: CASSRVGQPQHF. The CDR3 nucleotides read TGTGCCAGCAGCAGGGTGGGGCAGCCCCAGCATTTT.